The 25 T cell receptor beta chains below come from one sample, sequenced in a study of vaccination effects on CD4 cells after COVID-19. These receptors' targets are unknown. The table came from immunoSEQ multiplex PCR; TCRdb's copy has only in-frame clones and leaves some out. The sample comprises under 70,000 clones, roughly 75% of which are singletons, and less than 4% rests with the top ten. With the ViraFEST assay, the study expanded antigen-specific CD4+ T cells using viral peptide pools, then sequenced them. The authors isolated CD4+ T cells after around nine days of culture. Vaccine recipients had no previous SARS-CoV-2 infection; their nucleocapsid antibodies were negative. The material was CD4+ T cells from PBMCs cultured with HCoV-OC43 spike peptides, obtained before COVID-19 vaccination. Subset indicated: HCoV-OC43 spike overlapping peptide pool stimulation. Receptor source: a human donor who received a COVID-19 vaccine.

The J gene is TRBJ2-5, the V gene TRBV5-6; D not certain. This CDR3 has 11 residues. V gave up 1 base and J gave up 7 bases, with 5 bases separating them. CDR1 is SGHDT and CDR2 is YYEEEE in the germline V gene. The CDR3 here is CASSLSGTQYF. The CDR3 DNA reads TGTGCCAGCAGCTTGTCGGGGACCCAGTACTTC. Full variable domain (outside the CDR3, taken from reference TRBV5-6 and TRBJ2-5): DAGVTQSPTHLIKTRGQQVTLRCSPKSGHDTVSWYQQALGQGPQFIFQYYEEEERQRGNFPDRFSGHQFPNYSSELNVNALLLGDSALYLCASSLSGTQYFGPGTRLLVL.

This clone was counted a few times. This chain joins TRBV24-1 and TRBJ1-5; possible D gene TRBD1, 6 bases. Between the trimmed V and J ends, which lost 9 bases and 7 bases, there was a span of 15 bases. The CDR3 length is 13 residues. CDR1 is KGHDR and CDR2 is SFDVKD in the germline V gene. As DNA, the CDR3 is TGTGCCACCGGCGGGGGCGTAGGGCAGCCCCAGCATTTT. The encoded protein is CATGGGVGQPQHF.

Turning to this clone: The junction and the germline gene differ at one end; a read error may be behind it. CDR3 in DNA: TGTGCCAGCAGTTTGGGACAGGGTACAACTAATGAAAAACTGTTTTTT. Translation: CASSLGQGTTNEKLFF. The chain employs TRBV5-5 and TRBJ1-4; 9 nucleotides agree with TRBD1. CDR1 SGHKS and CDR2 YYEKEE come from the germline V gene (reference sequence). This CDR3 contains 16 residues.

The chain is built from TRBV3-1 (or the pseudogene TRBV3-2) and TRBJ1-6; TRBD1 might be the D (6 bases). Germline V CDR1 and CDR2: LGHDT, YNNKEL (reference sequence). The CDR3 contains 15 residues. Trimming removed 2 bases from V and 8 bases from J, with 13 bases in between. The DNA for the CDR3 is TGTGCCAGCAGCCAACCAGGGGCACAAGATTCACCCCTCCACTTT. As protein: CASSQPGAQDSPLHF.

V gene TRBV18 combines with J gene TRBJ1-1, with 7 bases aligning to TRBD1. The CDR3 has 14 residues. The J segment lost 4 bases and the V segment lost 2 bases, leaving 4 bases of the junction unmatched. Per the germline V gene, CDR1 is KGHSH and CDR2 is LQKENI. Here the CDR3 DNA reads TGTGCCAGCTCACCAGTATCAGGGGGCACTGAAGCTTTCTTT. Protein: CASSPVSGGTEAFF.

This clone is a singleton in its sample. This chain uses TRBV9 with TRBJ2-7, with D possibly TRBD1 on 5 matching bases. CDR1 is SGDLS, CDR2 YYNGEE, per germline. The CDR3 consists of 12 residues. In DNA form, the CDR3 reads TGTGCCAGCAGCGTAGGGGGCGGCTTCGGCGGCGTC. Its translation: CASSVGGGFGGV.

The chain couples TRBV15 to TRBJ1-1, with a tentative D call TRBD1 (5 bases). Germline loops: CDR1 LNHNV, CDR2 YYDKDF (reference sequence). This CDR3 is built from 13 residues. Trimming removed 3 bases at V and 7 bases at J, with 12 bases between. The CDR3 loop is CATSRGGKDEAFF. CDR3 nucleotides: TGTGCCACCAGCAGGGGGGGTAAGGATGAAGCTTTCTTT. Drawing the rest from reference TRBV15 and TRBJ1-1, the complete variable domain is DAMVIQNPRYQVTQFGKPVTLSCSQTLNHNVMYWYQQKSSQAPKLLFHYYDKDFNNEADTPDNFQSRRPNTSFCFLDIRSPGLGDTAMYLCATSRGGKDEAFFGQGTRLTVV.

The chain carries TRBV6-4 and TRBJ2-1; either TRBD1 or TRBD2 may supply D (5 bases each). There are 15 residues in the CDR3. Trimming cost V 1 base and J 2 bases, with 9 bases left between them. Germline CDR1 reads MRHNA; CDR2 reads SNTAGT. CDR3: CASSDFSGPYNEQFF. The CDR3 region has the DNA TGTGCCAGCAGTGACTTTTCGGGACCCTACAATGAGCAGTTCTTC.

The chain employs TRBV18 and TRBJ1-1; D unclear. Trimming removed 6 bases from V and 1 base from J, with 9 bases in between. The germline V gene has CDR1 KGHSH and CDR2 LQKENI. The CDR3 is 13 residues long. CDR3 loop: CASSTSENTEAFF. CDR3 nucleotide sequence: TGTGCCAGCTCCACCAGTGAGAACACTGAAGCTTTCTTT.

This clone is a singleton in its sample. This chain connects TRBV12-3 or TRBV12-4 to TRBJ1-1; tentatively, D is TRBD1 (5 bases). V lost 6 bases, J lost 3 bases, and 11 bases lay in between. CDR3 length equals 13 residues. The CDR3 nucleotides read TGTGCCAGCAGCCACAGGAGAGACACTGAAGCTTTCTTT. Protein product: CASSHRRDTEAFF.

This sequence joins TRBV9 and TRBJ2-7, with D hard to call. CDR1 and CDR2 from the germline V gene are SGDLS and YYNGEE. Trimming left V 4 bases short and J 0 bases short, with 20 bases between. The CDR3 extends over 17 amino acids. CDR3 loop: CASSSPGREGCSYEQYV. CDR3 nucleotide sequence: TGTGCCAGCAGCTCCCCGGGTAGGGAAGGCTGCTCCTACGAGCAGTACGTC.

This rearrangement joins TRBV19 to TRBJ1-1; D unresolved. Germline V lookup: CDR1 LNHDA, CDR2 SQIVND (reference sequence). Trimming removed 3 bases at V and 4 bases at J, with 9 bases between. This CDR3 spans 13 amino acids. The chain's CDR3 is CASSMFVFTEAFF. The DNA for the CDR3 is TGTGCCAGTAGTATGTTCGTGTTCACTGAAGCTTTCTTT.

The genes are TRBV6-5 and TRBJ1-4; D is possibly TRBD1 (5 bases). Trimming took off 7 bases at V and 11 bases at J, with 17 bases between the two ends. Germline V gives CDR1 MNHEY, CDR2 SVGAGI. The CDR3 consists of 13 residues. The CDR3 region has the DNA TGTGCCAGCAAGCGGCAGGGAGAAGAGAAACTGTTTTTT. The encoded protein is CASKRQGEEKLFF.

CDR3 protein: CASSLIQLAEAFF. CDR3 sequence (DNA): TGTGCCAGCAGTTTAATTCAATTGGCAGAAGCTTTCTTT. The chain couples TRBV28 to TRBJ1-1; D unclear. V was trimmed by 2 bases and J by 8 bases, leaving 12 bases between them. This CDR3 contains 13 residues. Germline V gene sequence: CDR1 MDHEN, CDR2 SYDVKM.

J is TRBJ1-4 and V is TRBV2, with D possibly being TRBD1 (6 bases). The CDR3 consists of 14 residues. V was shortened by 7 bases and J by 2 bases, with 11 bases between the two germline ends. Germline V gives CDR1 SNHLY, CDR2 FYNNEI. Here the CDR3 DNA reads TGTGCCAGCAACCAACAGGGCACTAATGAAAAACTGTTTTTT. This gives the protein CASNQQGTNEKLFF.

V usage is TRBV5-1 and J usage is TRBJ2-2, with D possibly being TRBD1 (6 bases). CDR1 is SGHRS and CDR2 is YFSETQ in the germline V gene. CDR3 length equals 15 residues. The ends were cut back, 4 bases at V and 4 bases at J, with 14 bases in the middle. The CDR3 region is CASSPGQLATGELFF. For the CDR3, the DNA is TGCGCCAGCAGCCCTGGACAGTTGGCCACCGGGGAGCTGTTTTTT. The complete variable domain, with remaining parts taken from reference TRBV5-1 and TRBJ2-2, reads KAGVTQTPRYLIKTRGQQVTLSCSPISGHRSVSWYQQTPGQGLQFLFEYFSETQRNKGNFPGRFSGRQFSNSRSEMNVSTLELGDSALYLCASSPGQLATGELFFGEGSRLTVL.

V is TRBV9 and J is TRBJ2-3; D is unresolved. With 0 bases removed from V and 6 bases from J, the gap between germline ends came to 8 bases. The CDR3 length is 13 residues. Germline V lookup: CDR1 SGDLS, CDR2 YYNGEE. The CDR3 spells CASSVGVEDTQYF. CDR3 sequence (DNA): TGTGCCAGCAGCGTAGGAGTGGAGGATACGCAGTATTTT.

The rearrangement uses TRBV30 and TRBJ1-6, with D perhaps matching TRBD1 (5 bases). CDR1 is GTSNPN and CDR2 is SVGIG in the germline V gene (reference sequence). The V and J ends lost 5 bases and 9 bases respectively, with 14 bases between them. The CDR3 runs 13 residues. The CDR3 loop reads CAWAQGWSSPLHF. In nucleotides, the CDR3 is TGTGCCTGGGCCCAGGGATGGAGTTCACCCCTCCACTTT.

The CDR3 is CSFGLQVVNEQFF. The CDR3 coding sequence is TGCAGCTTCGGACTCCAGGTGGTGAATGAGCAGTTCTTC. V is TRBV29-1 and J is TRBJ2-1; a weak D match, TRBD2 (5 bases). CDR1 SQVTM and CDR2 ANQGSEA come from the germline V gene. Trimming pared 8 bases from V and 7 bases from J, leaving 18 bases between. The CDR3 has 13 amino acids.

This rearrangement joins TRBV4-1 to TRBJ2-2, with TRBD1 matching over 8 bases. This CDR3 comprises 17 residues. Germline CDR1 is MGHRA and CDR2 is YSYEKL. V lost 3 bases and J lost 4; bases outside the gene matches: 10. For the CDR3, the DNA is TGCGCCAGCAGCCAGGACAGGGCGGGATCTTTCACCGGGGAGCTGTTTTTT. This codes for CASSQDRAGSFTGELFF.

V and J are TRBV6-4 and TRBJ2-3; D gene ambiguous. CDR1 and CDR2 from the germline V gene are MRHNA and SNTAGT. Trimming stripped 5 bases from V and 6 bases from J, with 12 bases between. CDR3 length: 13 residues. The CDR3 DNA follows: TGTGCCAGCAGTTTACTACCTGAGGATACGCAGTATTTT. Protein sequence: CASSLLPEDTQYF.

The chain uses TRBV5-5 and TRBJ2-5, with D perhaps matching TRBD1 (6 bases). The germline gives CDR1 SGHKS, CDR2 YYEKEE (reference sequence). V dropped 2 bases and J dropped 2 bases, with 13 bases sitting between them. This CDR3 contains 15 residues. Here the CDR3 DNA reads TGTGCCAGCAGCTTTTATGGACAGAGTCAAGAGACCCAGTACTTC. As protein: CASSFYGQSQETQYF.

This clone was recorded a few times. This chain connects TRBV5-6 to TRBJ2-7; perhaps TRBD2 as D (7 bases). V was trimmed by 1 base and J by 7 bases, leaving 18 bases between them. Germline V lookup: CDR1 SGHDT, CDR2 YYEEEE. This CDR3 is 15 amino acids long. The CDR3 sequence: CASSLWNRAAGEQYV. CDR3 coding DNA: TGTGCCAGCAGCTTGTGGAACAGGGCAGCGGGAGAGCAGTACGTC.

The chain couples TRBV5-1 to TRBJ1-2, with D unresolved. This CDR3 has 14 amino acids. The V end was cut by 0 bases, the J end by 10 bases, with 16 bases between. CDR1 SGHRS and CDR2 YFSETQ come from the germline V gene. DNA of the CDR3: TGCGCCAGCAGCTTGGATGAGATCCCCCGTCACTACACCTTC. The encoded protein is CASSLDEIPRHYTF.

J is TRBJ1-6 and V is TRBV30; maybe TRBD1 (6 bases). The V gene lost 3 bases and the J gene lost 7 bases, with 16 bases spanning the gap. Germline V gene sequence: CDR1 GTSNPN, CDR2 SVGIG (reference sequence). The CDR3 runs to 15 residues. The CDR3 DNA sequence: TGTGCCTGGAGACCCCTCGGGAGGGGGAATTCACCCCTCCACTTT. Residues: CAWRPLGRGNSPLHF.